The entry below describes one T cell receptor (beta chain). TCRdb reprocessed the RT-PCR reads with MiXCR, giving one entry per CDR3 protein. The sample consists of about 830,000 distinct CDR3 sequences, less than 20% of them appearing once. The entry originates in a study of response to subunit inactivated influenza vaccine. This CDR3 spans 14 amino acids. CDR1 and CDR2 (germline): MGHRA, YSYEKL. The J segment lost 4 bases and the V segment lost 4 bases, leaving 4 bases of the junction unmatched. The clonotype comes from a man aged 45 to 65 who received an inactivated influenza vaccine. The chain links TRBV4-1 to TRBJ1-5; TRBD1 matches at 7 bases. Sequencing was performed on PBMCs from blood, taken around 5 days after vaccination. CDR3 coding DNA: TGCGCCAGCAGCCCGCAGGGGGTTAATCAGCCCCAGCATTTT. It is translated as CASSPQGVNQPQHF.